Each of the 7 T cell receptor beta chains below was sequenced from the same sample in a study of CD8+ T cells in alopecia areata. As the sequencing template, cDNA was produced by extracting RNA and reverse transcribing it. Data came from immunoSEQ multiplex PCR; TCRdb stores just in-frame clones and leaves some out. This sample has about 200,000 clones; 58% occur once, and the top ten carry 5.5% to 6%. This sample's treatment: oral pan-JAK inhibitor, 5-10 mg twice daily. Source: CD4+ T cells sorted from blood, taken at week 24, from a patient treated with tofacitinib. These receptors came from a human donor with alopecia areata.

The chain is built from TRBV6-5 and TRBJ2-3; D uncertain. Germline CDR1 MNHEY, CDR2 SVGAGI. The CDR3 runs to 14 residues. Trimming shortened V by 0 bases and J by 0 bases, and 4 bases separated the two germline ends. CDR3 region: CASSYSRSTDTQYF. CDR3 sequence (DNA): TGTGCCAGCAGTTACTCCCGAAGCACAGATACGCAGTATTTT.

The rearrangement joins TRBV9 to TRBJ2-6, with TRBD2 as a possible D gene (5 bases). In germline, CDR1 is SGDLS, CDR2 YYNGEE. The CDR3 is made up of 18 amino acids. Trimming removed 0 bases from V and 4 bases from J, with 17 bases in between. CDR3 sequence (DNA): TGTGCCAGCAGCGTAGCCCTAGGCGGGTTAAGAGGGGCCAACGTCCTGACTTTC. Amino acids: CASSVALGGLRGANVLTF.

CDR3 DNA sequence: TGCGCCAGCAGCACCCACAGAGATAACTATGGCTACACCTTC. Its protein product is CASSTHRDNYGYTF. The J gene is TRBJ1-2, the V gene TRBV4-3; D remains unclear. Trimming stripped 5 bases from V and 1 base from J, with 11 bases between. Germline loops: CDR1 LGHNA, CDR2 YSLEER. The CDR3 totals 14 residues.

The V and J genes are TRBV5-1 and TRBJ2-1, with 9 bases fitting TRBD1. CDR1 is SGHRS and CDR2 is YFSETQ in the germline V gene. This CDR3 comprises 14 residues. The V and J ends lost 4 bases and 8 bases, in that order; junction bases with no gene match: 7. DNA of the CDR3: TGCGCCAGCAGCGTGGGACAGGGTTTCGATGAGCAGTTCTTC. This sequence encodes CASSVGQGFDEQFF.

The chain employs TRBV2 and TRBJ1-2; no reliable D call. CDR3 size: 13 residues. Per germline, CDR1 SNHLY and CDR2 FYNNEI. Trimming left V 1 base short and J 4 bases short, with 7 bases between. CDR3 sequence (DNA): TGTGCCAGCAGTGAAGGACGGAGCTATGGCTACACCTTC. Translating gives CASSEGRSYGYTF.

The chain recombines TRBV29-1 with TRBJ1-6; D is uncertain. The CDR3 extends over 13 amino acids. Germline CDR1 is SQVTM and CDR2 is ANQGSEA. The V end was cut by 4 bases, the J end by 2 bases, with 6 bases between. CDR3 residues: CSVGEAYNSPLHF. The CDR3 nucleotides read TGCAGCGTTGGGGAGGCCTATAATTCACCCCTCCACTTT.

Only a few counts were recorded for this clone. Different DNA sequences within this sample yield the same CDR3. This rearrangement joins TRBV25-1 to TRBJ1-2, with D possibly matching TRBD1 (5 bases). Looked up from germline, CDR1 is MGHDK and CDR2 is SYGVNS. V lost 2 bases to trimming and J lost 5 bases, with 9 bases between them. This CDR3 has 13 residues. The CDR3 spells CASSEGTVYGYTF. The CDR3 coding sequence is TGTGCCAGCAGTGAAGGGACGGTTTATGGCTACACCTTC.